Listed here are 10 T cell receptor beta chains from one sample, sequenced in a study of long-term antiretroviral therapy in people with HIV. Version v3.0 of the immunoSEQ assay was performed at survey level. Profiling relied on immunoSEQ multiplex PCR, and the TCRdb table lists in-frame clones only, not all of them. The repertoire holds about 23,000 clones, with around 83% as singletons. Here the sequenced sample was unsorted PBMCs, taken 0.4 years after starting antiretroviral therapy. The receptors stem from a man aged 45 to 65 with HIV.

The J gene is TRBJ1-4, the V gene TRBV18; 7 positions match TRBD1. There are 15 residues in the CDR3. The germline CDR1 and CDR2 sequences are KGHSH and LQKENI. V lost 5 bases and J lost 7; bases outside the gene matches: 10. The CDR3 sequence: CASSFSGGLGEKLFF. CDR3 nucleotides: TGTGCCAGCTCATTCTCAGGGGGACTAGGTGAAAAACTGTTTTTT. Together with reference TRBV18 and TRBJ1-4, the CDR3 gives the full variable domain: NAGVMQNPRHLVRRRGQEARLRCSPMKGHSHVYWYRQLPEEGLKFMVYLQKENIIDESGMPKERFSAEFPKEGPSILRIQQVVRGDSAAYFCASSFSGGLGEKLFFGSGTQLSVL.

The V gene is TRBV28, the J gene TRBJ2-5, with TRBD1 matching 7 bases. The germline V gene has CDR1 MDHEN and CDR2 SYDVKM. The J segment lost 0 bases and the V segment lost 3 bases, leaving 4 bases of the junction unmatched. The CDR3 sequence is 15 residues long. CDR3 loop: CASSFPDRNQETQYF. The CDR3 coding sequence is TGTGCCAGCAGTTTCCCGGACAGGAACCAAGAGACCCAGTACTTC.

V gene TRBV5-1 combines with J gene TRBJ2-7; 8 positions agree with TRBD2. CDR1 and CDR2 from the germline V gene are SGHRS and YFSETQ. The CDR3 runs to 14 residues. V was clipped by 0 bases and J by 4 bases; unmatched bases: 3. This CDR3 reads CASSLASGLYEQYF. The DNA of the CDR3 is TGCGCCAGCAGCTTGGCTAGCGGGCTTTACGAGCAGTACTTC.

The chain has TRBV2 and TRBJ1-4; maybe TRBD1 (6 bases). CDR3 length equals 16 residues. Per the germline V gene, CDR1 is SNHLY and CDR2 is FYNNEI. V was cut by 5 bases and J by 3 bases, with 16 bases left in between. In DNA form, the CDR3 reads TGTGCCAGCAGTAACACAGGGTCTCGGGCTAATGAAAAACTGTTTTTT. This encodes CASSNTGSRANEKLFF.

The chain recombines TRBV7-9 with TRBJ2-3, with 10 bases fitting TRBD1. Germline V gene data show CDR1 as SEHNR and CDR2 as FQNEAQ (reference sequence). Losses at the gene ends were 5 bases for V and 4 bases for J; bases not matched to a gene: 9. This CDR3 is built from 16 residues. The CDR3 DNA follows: TGTGCCAGCAGCCGGACAGGGGGATCCCCCTCAGATACGCAGTATTTT. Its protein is CASSRTGGSPSDTQYF.

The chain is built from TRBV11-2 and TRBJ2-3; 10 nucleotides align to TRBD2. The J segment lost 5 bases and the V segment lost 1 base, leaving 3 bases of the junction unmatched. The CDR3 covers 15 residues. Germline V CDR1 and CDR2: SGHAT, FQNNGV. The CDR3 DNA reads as TGTGCCAGCAGCTTAGTCTGGACTAGCGGAGATACGCAGTATTTT. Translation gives CASSLVWTSGDTQYF.

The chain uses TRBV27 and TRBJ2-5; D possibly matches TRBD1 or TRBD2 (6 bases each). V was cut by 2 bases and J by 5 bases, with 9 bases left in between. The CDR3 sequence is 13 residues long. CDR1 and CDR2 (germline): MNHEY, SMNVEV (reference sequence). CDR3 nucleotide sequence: TGTGCCAGCAGTTTACGGGGGCGGGAGACCCAGTACTTC. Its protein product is CASSLRGRETQYF.

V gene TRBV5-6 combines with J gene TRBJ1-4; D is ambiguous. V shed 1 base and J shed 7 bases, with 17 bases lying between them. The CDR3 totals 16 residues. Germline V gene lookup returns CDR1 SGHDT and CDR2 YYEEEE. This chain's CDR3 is CASSLLNLGGREKLFF. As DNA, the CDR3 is TGTGCCAGCAGCTTGCTCAATCTGGGAGGCCGTGAAAAACTGTTTTTT.

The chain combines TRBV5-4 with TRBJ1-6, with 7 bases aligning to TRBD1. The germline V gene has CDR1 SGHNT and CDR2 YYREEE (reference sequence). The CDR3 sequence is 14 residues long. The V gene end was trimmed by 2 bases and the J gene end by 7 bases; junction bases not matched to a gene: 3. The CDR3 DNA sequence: TGTGCCAGCAGCTTTAACAGGGGCAATTCACCCCTCCACTTT. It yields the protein CASSFNRGNSPLHF.

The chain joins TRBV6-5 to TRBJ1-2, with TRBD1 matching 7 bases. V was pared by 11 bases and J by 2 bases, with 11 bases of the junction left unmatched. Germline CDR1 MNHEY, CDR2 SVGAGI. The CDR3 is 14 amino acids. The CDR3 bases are TGTGCCGGGTCTAGACAGGGCGGGAACTATGGCTACACCTTC. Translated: CAGSRQGGNYGYTF.